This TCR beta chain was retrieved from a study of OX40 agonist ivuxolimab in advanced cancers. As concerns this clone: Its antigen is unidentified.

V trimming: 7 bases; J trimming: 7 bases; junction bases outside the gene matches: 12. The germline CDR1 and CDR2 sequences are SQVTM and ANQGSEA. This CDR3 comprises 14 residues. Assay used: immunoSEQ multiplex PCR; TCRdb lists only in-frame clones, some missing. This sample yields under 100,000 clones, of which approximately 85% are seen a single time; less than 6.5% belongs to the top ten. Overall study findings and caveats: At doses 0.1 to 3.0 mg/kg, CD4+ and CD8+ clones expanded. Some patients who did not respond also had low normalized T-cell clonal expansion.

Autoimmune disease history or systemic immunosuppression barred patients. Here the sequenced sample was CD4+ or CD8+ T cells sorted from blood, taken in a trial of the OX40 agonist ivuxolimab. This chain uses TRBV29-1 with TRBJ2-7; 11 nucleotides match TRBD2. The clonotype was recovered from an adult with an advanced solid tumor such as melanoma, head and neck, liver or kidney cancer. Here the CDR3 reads CSAAQLAGEGEQYF. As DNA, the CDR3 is TGCAGCGCCGCCCAACTAGCGGGAGAAGGGGAGCAGTACTTC.